This record covers a single T cell receptor beta chain. The data derive from a study of blood T cell repertoires in COVID-19. The overall study: PBMCs, B-cell-depleted T cells, or T cells provided the cDNA or gDNA that made up the material.

The CDR3 sequence is 14 residues long. Germline V gene data show CDR1 as SNHLY and CDR2 as FYNNEI. With V trimmed by 6 bases and J by 3 bases, 1 base remained unmatched. Per the original data handling: Reference gene primer amplification gave nucleated cell count estimates. Here immunoSEQ multiplex PCR was the method, and the copy in TCRdb shows in-frame clones only, minus some. The V and J calls and clone size come from that table; D and trimming were worked out from the DNA. The sample lists roughly 210,000 clones, less than 90% occurring once. The origin of this receptor is a man between 65 and 85 years old with acute or convalescent COVID-19. Sequenced material: peripheral blood. V is TRBV2 and J is TRBJ2-1; TRBD2 matches 11 bases. The CDR3 protein is CASRGTSGYNEQFF. CDR3 coding DNA: TGTGCCAGCAGGGGGACTAGCGGCTACAATGAGCAGTTCTTC.